The rows below give T cell receptor beta chains drawn from one sample of a study of human T cells and chemical hapten exposure. TCRdb itself ran the RACE reads through MiXCR, one entry per CDR3 protein. The data hold 150,000 to 200,000 distinct CDR3 sequences, with about 25% observed a single time. Sequenced here: whole blood, sampled in connection with sensitization to the hapten diphenylcyclopropenone (DPC). The receptors derive from a middle-aged woman with alopecia areata. Some clones in this sample may be carry-over from other donors' samples. Each CDR3 is given with its conserved first and last residue. A D gene is named only where the DNA matches it firmly. Some rows have no size entry. The others give once, few or many, or a class for an expanded clone.

clone size	D gene	V gene	J gene	CDR3 protein	CDR3 DNA
-	TRBD1	TRBV9	TRBJ2-2	CASSGRRQGANTGELFF	TGTGCCAGCAGCGGGAGGCGACAGGGGGCGAACACCGGGGAGCTGTTTTTT
few	-	TRBV28	TRBJ2-1	CASSPDSPSEQFF	TGTGCCAGCAGCCCGGACAGCCCCTCGGAGCAGTTCTTC
few	-	TRBV29-1	TRBJ2-5	CSALTVQETQYF	TGCAGCGCCCTGACAGTCCAAGAGACCCAGTACTTC
few	TRBD2	TRBV20-1	TRBJ2-1	CSARLAGGPYNEQFF	TGCAGTGCTAGACTAGCGGGAGGGCCTTACAATGAGCAGTTCTTC
-	-	TRBV9	TRBJ2-1	CASSVSPTPYDSEQFF	TGTGCCAGCAGCGTATCCCCCACCCCGTATGACAGTGAGCAGTTCTTC
-	TRBD2	TRBV27	TRBJ2-1	CASSLSGLARGYNEQFF	TGTGCCAGCAGTTTGTCTGGACTAGCGAGAGGTTACAATGAGCAGTTCTTC
medium-sized	TRBD1	TRBV7-2	TRBJ1-2	CASSPLWSGTGGYTF	TGTGCCAGCAGCCCCCTTTGGTCAGGGACAGGTGGCTACACCTTC
few	TRBD2	TRBV29-1	TRBJ2-1	CSVRGAGVGDNEQFF	TGCAGCGTTCGAGGGGCGGGAGTAGGGGACAATGAGCAGTTCTTC
few	-	TRBV10-3	TRBJ2-3	CAISESLGTQYF	TGTGCCATCAGTGAGTCCCTAGGGACGCAGTATTTT
many	-	TRBV4-2	TRBJ2-7	CASRHSAGDGPYEQYF	TGTGCCAGCAGACATAGCGCCGGAGACGGCCCCTACGAGCAGTACTTC
-	TRBD2	TRBV18	TRBJ2-1	CASSPLSGTEQFF	TGTGCCAGCTCACCATTGAGCGGGACTGAGCAGTTCTTC
few	-	TRBV7-2	TRBJ1-5	CASSQRTNQPQHF	TGTGCCAGCAGCCAACGCACCAATCAGCCCCAGCATTTT
-	-	TRBV6-2/TRBV6-3	TRBJ1-5	CASSSDGRLPQHF	TGTGCCAGCAGTTCGGACGGCCGTTTGCCCCAGCATTTT
-	TRBD2	TRBV20-1	TRBJ2-7	CSAASGVFSYEQYF	TGCAGTGCTGCGAGCGGGGTCTTTTCCTACGAGCAGTACTTC
few	-	TRBV5-5	TRBJ2-1	CASSSYTDPGNNEQFF	TGTGCCAGCAGCTCTTACACAGACCCAGGAAACAATGAGCAGTTCTTC
-	-	TRBV7-2	TRBJ2-7	CASSLNRGYEQYF	TGTGCCAGCAGCTTAAATAGGGGGTACGAGCAGTACTTC
-	-	TRBV7-2	TRBJ1-3	CASSPRGGISGNTIYF	TGTGCCAGCAGCCCGAGGGGGGGGATCTCTGGAAACACCATATATTTT
-	TRBD1	TRBV15	TRBJ2-2	CVTSTGGRVGELFF	TGTGTCACCAGCACAGGGGGACGGGTCGGGGAGCTGTTTTTT
few	-	TRBV7-3	TRBJ2-2	CASSFGSGGTGELFF	TGTGCCAGCAGCTTCGGTTCAGGAGGCACCGGGGAGCTGTTTTTT
few	-	TRBV9	TRBJ1-1	CASSVHKGQLNTEAFF	TGTGCCAGCAGCGTACATAAAGGACAGCTTAACACTGAAGCTTTCTTT
few	-	TRBV11-2	TRBJ2-6	CASSLAIGSGANVLTF	TGTGCCAGCAGCTTAGCTATAGGATCTGGGGCCAACGTCCTGACTTTC
many	TRBD1	TRBV20-1	TRBJ1-5	CSAREQGNQPQHF	TGCAGTGCTAGAGAACAGGGGAATCAGCCCCAGCATTTT
few	-	TRBV29-1	TRBJ2-7	CSVKRDGSYEQYF	TGCAGCGTTAAGAGGGACGGATCCTACGAGCAGTACTTC
-	-	TRBV9	TRBJ1-6	CASSVQGLGSPLHF	TGTGCCAGCAGCGTTCAGGGGTTGGGTTCACCCCTCCACTTT
-	-	TRBV7-2	TRBJ2-6	CASSTRGTAGANVLTF	TGTGCCAGCAGCACCCGAGGGACGGCTGGGGCCAACGTCCTGACTTTC
-	-	TRBV28	TRBJ2-7	CASRDLDYEQYF	TGTGCCAGCAGGGACCTAGACTACGAGCAGTACTTC
-	-	TRBV5-5	TRBJ2-7	CASSWGHLYEQYF	TGTGCCAGCAGCTGGGGACACCTCTACGAGCAGTACTTC
few	-	TRBV5-6	TRBJ2-3	CASSLKGTDTQYF	TGTGCCAGCAGCTTGAAAGGGACAGATACGCAGTATTTT
-	TRBD1	TRBV6-5	TRBJ1-5	CASQAHGTGGNQPQHF	TGTGCCAGCCAGGCTCACGGGACAGGGGGCAATCAGCCCCAGCATTTT
-	-	TRBV7-9	TRBJ2-1	CASSLAGVQYNEQFF	TGTGCCAGCAGCTTAGCGGGAGTTCAGTACAATGAGCAGTTCTTC
many	TRBD2	TRBV7-2	TRBJ2-3	CASSRTSARTDTQYF	TGTGCCAGCAGCCGGACTAGCGCCCGCACAGATACGCAGTATTTT
-	-	TRBV7-2	TRBJ2-3	CASSLYDSTDTQYF	TGTGCCAGCAGCTTATACGACAGCACAGATACGCAGTATTTT
-	-	TRBV5-1	TRBJ2-7	CASSLTVPYEQYF	TGCGCCAGCAGCTTGACCGTACCCTACGAGCAGTACTTC
few	-	TRBV28	TRBJ2-2	CAITGVLNTGELFF	TGTGCCATCACGGGGGTCTTGAACACCGGGGAGCTGTTTTTT
-	TRBD2	TRBV28	TRBJ2-3	CASSLTLAGGTDTQYF	TGTGCCAGCAGTTTAACTCTAGCGGGAGGAACAGATACGCAGTATTTT
-	TRBD1	TRBV27	TRBJ2-1	CASRKLGGDEQFF	TGTGCCAGCAGAAAACTAGGGGGCGATGAGCAGTTCTTC
few	TRBD1	TRBV6-5	TRBJ1-4	CASRFTGTGHEKLFF	TGTGCCAGCAGATTTACCGGGACAGGGCATGAAAAACTGTTTTTT
-	-	TRBV20-1	TRBJ2-6	CSAKEGSSGANVLTF	TGCAGTGCCAAAGAGGGGAGCTCTGGGGCCAACGTCCTGACTTTC
-	-	TRBV20-1	TRBJ2-1	CSARPINEQFF	TGCAGTGCTAGACCGATTAATGAGCAGTTCTTC
-	TRBD2	TRBV27	TRBJ2-1	CASSPNEAGVEFF	TGTGCCAGCAGTCCGAACGAAGCGGGAGTTGAGTTCTTC
-	-	TRBV20-1	TRBJ2-1	CSAVNRNHNEQFF	TGCAGTGCAGTTAACCGAAACCACAATGAGCAGTTCTTC
-	-	TRBV20-1	TRBJ2-7	CSASWDNYEQYF	TGCAGTGCTAGCTGGGATAACTACGAGCAGTACTTC
few	-	TRBV7-2	TRBJ2-1	CASSLSRLSYNEQFF	TGTGCCAGCAGCCTTAGCCGGCTGTCTTACAATGAGCAGTTCTTC
-	-	TRBV29-1	TRBJ2-1	CSVVRIPGRDEQFF	TGCAGCGTTGTCCGGATCCCCGGGCGGGATGAGCAGTTCTTC
few	-	TRBV9	TRBJ2-2	CASSPSVSGATGELFF	TGTGCCAGCAGCCCGTCAGTTTCAGGGGCCACCGGGGAGCTGTTTTTT
-	TRBD2	TRBV6-1	TRBJ2-2	CASKGGTSGLNTGELFF	TGTGCCAGCAAGGGTGGGACTAGCGGACTGAACACCGGGGAGCTGTTTTTT
few	-	TRBV5-5	TRBJ2-7	CASSLSQGSYEQYF	TGTGCCAGCAGCTTGTCACAGGGATCCTACGAGCAGTACTTC
few	-	TRBV5-1	TRBJ2-7	CASSSTLGYEQYF	TGCGCCAGCAGCTCCACCTTGGGATACGAGCAGTACTTC
-	TRBD1	TRBV6-2/TRBV6-3	TRBJ2-6	CASSQMTGGSSGANVLTF	TGTGCCAGCAGCCAGATGACAGGGGGATCTTCTGGGGCCAACGTCCTGACTTTC
few	-	TRBV10-3	TRBJ1-5	CAISDYGSNQPQHF	TGTGCCATCAGTGATTATGGGAGCAATCAGCCCCAGCATTTT
few	-	TRBV4-2	TRBJ2-7	CASSQDPQAGYEQYF	TGTGCCAGCAGCCAAGATCCACAGGCGGGCTACGAGCAGTACTTC
few	-	TRBV6-2/TRBV6-3	TRBJ1-5	CASSYGRGHLNQPQHF	TGTGCCAGCAGTTATGGTAGGGGACACCTTAATCAGCCCCAGCATTTT
-	-	TRBV6-5	TRBJ1-2	CASGSQVYGYTF	TGTGCCAGCGGCTCTCAAGTTTATGGCTACACCTTC
few	-	TRBV28	TRBJ1-2	CASSVSYGYTF	TGTGCCAGCAGTGTTAGCTATGGCTACACCTTC